By sample share, the clone carrying this T cell receptor (beta chain) is medium-sized. The antigen is unknown. The data were obtained in a study of molecular identifiers for immune sequencing clone quantification. Broader study findings: In naive cells, under 1% of molecules belonged to clones above 20 RNA copies, against over 99% in effector cells. Underestimated sizes of highly expanded clones could result from identical TCR molecules that share a barcode.

Each CDR3 protein is one row after TCRdb ran MiXCR on the PCR reads. The sample lists around 25,000 distinct CDR3 sequences, under 20% seen once, with approximately 1% in the top ten. Sequencing input: naive CD8+ T cells from blood, with Jurkat cell RNA spiked in. The subset: FACS-sorted CD8+CD4-CCR7+CD45RA+ naive T cells. The sequence came from a human donor in good health. Some libraries in this study had Jurkat cell RNA spiked in.

CDR3 bases: TGTGCCAGCAGCTTAGGTCTCACAGATACGCAGTATTTT. This sequence encodes CASSLGLTDTQYF. The chain uses TRBV7-9 and TRBJ2-3; no firm D call. From germline, CDR1 is SEHNR and CDR2 FQNEAQ (reference sequence). The CDR3 spans 13 residues. Trimming pared 1 base from V and 2 bases from J, leaving 4 bases between.